This T cell receptor (beta chain) was profiled in a study of post-analysis software for immune sequencing data. Turning to the study itself: Relapsing-remitting, secondary progressive and progressive-relapsing forms of multiple sclerosis all featured among disease courses. Study results and limitations: Samples made in the same batch grouped tightly together by F measure. Compared with controls, patients had more of 4 or 5 TRBV segments, including TRBV5-6, TRBV5-1 and TRBV20-1.

With regard to this clonotype: Its cognate antigen is unknown.

The V gene's germline CDR1 is KGHDR and CDR2 SFDVKD. CDR3 size: 14 residues. Germline trimming cut 1 base from V and 15 bases from J; bases unmatched to any gene: 8. Libraries were made from TCR beta cDNA, and they carried unique molecular identifiers. Some 500,000 cDNA molecules were obtained per 1 to 10 million input T cells. TCRdb ran MiXCR on the PCR reads and lists one entry per CDR3 protein. The table includes about 770,000 distinct CDR3 sequences, roughly 46% detected once. This sequence originates from a girl aged 5 to 17 with multiple sclerosis. The sequenced sample was blood. V is TRBV24-1 and J is TRBJ2-1; 10 nucleotides align to TRBD2. The CDR3 here is CATSDFPTSGIRFF. Written as DNA, the CDR3 is TGTGCCACCAGTGATTTCCCAACTAGCGGGATTCGGTTCTTC.